The 21 T cell receptor beta chains below were found in one sample sequenced in a study of cytomegalovirus exposure and HLA in healthy donors. Amplification used 60 Vbeta primers and 13 Jbeta primers. Clones were sequenced by immunoSEQ multiplex PCR, and TCRdb holds only the in-frame ones, with some missing. Here the sample spans about 120,000 clones, 8.5% to 10% being singletons. The sample comprised PBMCs. All receptors derive from a man between 25 and 39 years old in good health and CMV-seronegative.

As concerns this clone: Other DNA sequences in the sample encode the same CDR3. CDR3 in DNA: TGCGCCAGCAGCTTGGCCGGGACAGGGGCCTACGAGCAGTACTTC. Translation: CASSLAGTGAYEQYF. The V call is TRBV5-1, the J call TRBJ2-7, with 10 bases aligning to TRBD1. V lost 0 bases to trimming and J lost 2 bases; unmatched junction nucleotides: 2. The CDR3 sequence is 15 residues long. The V gene's germline CDR1 is SGHRS and CDR2 YFSETQ.

The table lists this clone with a few counts. The DNA of the CDR3 is TGTGCCAGCAGCTTAGAGGGCTCGCTGGTGGAGACCCAGTACTTC. The encoded protein is CASSLEGSLVETQYF. The chain uses TRBV11-2 and TRBJ2-5; unclear D gene. The ends were cut back, 0 bases at V and 5 bases at J, with 13 bases in the middle. Looked up from germline, CDR1 is SGHAT and CDR2 is FQNNGV. The CDR3 consists of 15 residues.

This sequence joins TRBV10-3 and TRBJ2-1; TRBD2 agrees at 8 bases. Germline CDR1 is ENHRY and CDR2 is SYGVKD. The CDR3 sequence is 15 residues long. The V and J ends lost 2 bases and 10 bases, in that order; junction bases with no gene match: 10. CDR3 sequence (DNA): TGTGCCATCAGTGAGACTAGCGGTGTCGTCAAGGAGCAGTTCTTC. Translated, it gives CAISETSGVVKEQFF.

The chain recombines TRBV5-1 with TRBJ2-7, with 7 positions matching TRBD2. V trimming: 4 bases; J trimming: 1 base; junction bases outside the gene matches: 5. The V gene's germline CDR1 is SGHRS and CDR2 YFSETQ. This CDR3 is built from 14 residues. The CDR3 DNA sequence: TGCGCCAGCAGCCGTTCTAGCGGATCCTACGAGCAGTACGTC. It translates to CASSRSSGSYEQYV.

Only a few counts were recorded for this clone. The rearrangement links TRBV10-1 to TRBJ2-3; D might be TRBD2 (5 bases). Trimming stripped 6 bases from V and 2 bases from J, with 15 bases between. The V gene's germline CDR1 is WNHNN and CDR2 SYGVQD (reference sequence). This CDR3 region has 15 residues. The CDR3 here is CASSPHRGNTDTQYF. The CDR3 DNA is TGCGCCAGCAGCCCCCATCGGGGAAACACAGATACGCAGTATTTT.

This clone came up a few times. The genes are TRBV2 and TRBJ2-2, with 7 bases that match TRBD1. Germline CDR1 is SNHLY and CDR2 is FYNNEI. The length of the CDR3 is 14 residues. V trimming: 11 bases; J trimming: 0 bases; junction bases outside the gene matches: 6. The CDR3 loop reads CAGLTGANTGELFF. CDR3 bases: TGTGCCGGATTAACAGGGGCGAACACCGGGGAGCTGTTTTTT.

This clone was seen ten or more times. The V call is TRBV12-5, the J call TRBJ2-2, with 9 bases that match TRBD1. The CDR3 is 15 amino acids. J was trimmed by 6 bases and V by 5 bases; bases with no gene match: 7. Germline CDR1 reads LGHNT; CDR2 reads FRNRAP. The CDR3 reads CASGRGQGGSGELFF. The CDR3 coding sequence is TGTGCTAGTGGTCGGGGACAGGGTGGGTCCGGGGAGCTGTTTTTT.

The rearrangement links TRBV11-3 to TRBJ2-2; tentatively, D is TRBD1 (5 bases). Germline V gives CDR1 SGHNT, CDR2 YENEEA. Trimming took 0 bases from V and 6 from J, leaving 14 bases between them. CDR3 length: 16 amino acids. The CDR3 sequence: CASSLDLGLGAGELFF. The CDR3 DNA reads as TGTGCCAGCAGCTTAGATCTGGGGCTTGGGGCCGGGGAGCTGTTTTTT.

The chain employs TRBV10-3 and TRBJ2-7; 7 nucleotides agree with TRBD1. Germline V lookup: CDR1 ENHRY, CDR2 SYGVKD. The V gene end was trimmed by 2 bases and the J gene end by 2 bases; junction bases not matched to a gene: 6. The CDR3 length is 15 residues. CDR3 nucleotides: TGTGCCATCAGTGAGGTCAGGGGACAGCCCTACGAGCAGTACTTC. It yields the protein CAISEVRGQPYEQYF.

This clone was counted a few times. The rearrangement uses TRBV4-1 and TRBJ1-5; 7 bases line up with TRBD1. V was clipped by 0 bases and J by 3 bases; unmatched bases: 8. Per germline, CDR1 MGHRA and CDR2 YSYEKL. CDR3 length: 17 residues. The chain's CDR3 is CASSQDPQGLNNQPQHF. The CDR3 DNA sequence: TGCGCCAGCAGCCAAGATCCACAGGGGCTTAACAATCAGCCCCAGCATTTT.

This clone was observed a handful of times. V is TRBV4-1 and J is TRBJ2-7; a possible D gene is TRBD2 (6 bases). This CDR3 has 15 residues. Germline V lookup: CDR1 MGHRA, CDR2 YSYEKL. Trimming took 2 bases from V and 0 from J, leaving 11 bases between them. The CDR3 DNA sequence: TGCGCCAGCAGCCAACCCCAGCGGGTCTCCTACGAGCAGTACTTC. Its translation: CASSQPQRVSYEQYF.

This chain links TRBV7-6 with TRBJ2-5; 13 bases match TRBD2. Germline CDR1 SGHVS, CDR2 FNYEAQ. The ends lost 1 base at V and 4 bases at J; junction bases unmatched: 12. The CDR3 length is 19 residues. CDR3 protein: CASSLVHLGTSGTTETQYF. As DNA, the CDR3 is TGTGCCAGCAGCTTAGTACATCTTGGGACTAGCGGGACTACAGAGACCCAGTACTTC.

This rearrangement joins TRBV5-1 to TRBJ2-7; D may be TRBD1 (6 bases). Germline CDR1 SGHRS, CDR2 YFSETQ. The V gene lost 0 bases and the J gene lost 2 bases, with 9 bases spanning the gap. This CDR3 spans 14 amino acids. CDR3 protein: CASSLAGAAYEQYF. CDR3 bases: TGCGCCAGCAGCTTGGCAGGGGCGGCCTACGAGCAGTACTTC.

This clone has only a few counts. The V and J genes are TRBV19 and TRBJ2-4; 9 bases align to TRBD2. The V segment lost 2 bases and the J segment 1 base; nucleotides outside the gene matches: 0. Germline values: CDR1 LNHDA, CDR2 SQIVND (reference sequence). The CDR3 contains 15 residues. CDR3 region: CASSILAGAKNIQYF. In nucleotides, the CDR3 is TGTGCCAGTAGTATACTAGCGGGGGCCAAAAACATTCAGTACTTC.

This chain links TRBV5-1 with TRBJ1-1, with 9 bases fitting TRBD1. This CDR3 is built from 15 residues. The V and J ends lost 5 bases and 0 bases, in that order; junction bases with no gene match: 5. The germline gives CDR1 SGHRS, CDR2 YFSETQ. The CDR3 loop reads CASRGTGTMNTEAFF. The CDR3 DNA reads as TGCGCCAGCAGGGGGACAGGGACCATGAACACTGAAGCTTTCTTT.

This clone was detected a few times. CDR3 coding DNA: TGTGCCAGCAGTGGGACGGGGTCGCAGCCCCAGCATTTT. This sequence encodes CASSGTGSQPQHF. The V and J genes are TRBV2 and TRBJ1-5; no firm D call. The CDR3 spans 13 residues. V lost 4 bases and J lost 7, with 11 bases in between. CDR1 and CDR2 from the germline V gene are SNHLY and FYNNEI.

There are a few counts of this clone. The J gene is TRBJ2-3, the V gene TRBV9, with TRBD2 as a possible D gene (6 bases). Deletions cut 4 bases from V and 2 bases from J, with 14 bases between. The CDR3 has 15 residues. Germline V CDR1 and CDR2: SGDLS, YYNGEE. The CDR3 bases are TGTGCCAGCAGCCCACACGGAGGGGACACAGATACGCAGTATTTT. Protein product: CASSPHGGDTDTQYF.

This clone was found a few times. The chain carries TRBV11-2 and TRBJ1-1; possibly TRBD1 for D (6 bases). Germline V gene data show CDR1 as SGHAT and CDR2 as FQNNGV. This CDR3 is built from 13 residues. V lost 5 bases to trimming and J lost 5 bases, with 12 bases between them. CDR3 region: CASSANRETEAFF. Written as DNA, the CDR3 is TGTGCCAGCAGCGCCAACAGGGAAACTGAAGCTTTCTTT.

V is TRBV18 and J is TRBJ2-7; 12 positions agree with TRBD2. This CDR3 spans 17 amino acids. V lost 3 bases to trimming and J lost 0 bases; unmatched junction nucleotides: 6. Germline values: CDR1 KGHSH, CDR2 LQKENI. The CDR3 protein is CASSPLAGGPSSYEQYF. In DNA form, the CDR3 reads TGTGCCAGCTCACCCCTAGCGGGAGGGCCGAGCTCCTACGAGCAGTACTTC.

The chain carries TRBV2 and TRBJ2-1, with D possibly being TRBD2 (6 bases). V lost 7 bases and J lost 6, with 16 bases in between. Germline lookup yields CDR1 SNHLY and CDR2 FYNNEI. The CDR3 runs to 14 residues. CDR3 protein: CASTRLVSGNEQFF. The CDR3 nucleotides read TGTGCCAGCACCCGACTAGTTTCAGGCAATGAGCAGTTCTTC.

The rearrangement uses TRBV6-5 and TRBJ1-1; D may be TRBD1 (6 bases). This CDR3 has 11 amino acids. In germline, CDR1 is MNHEY, CDR2 SVGAGI. Trimming pared 11 bases from V and 5 bases from J, leaving 12 bases between. The CDR3 DNA sequence: TGTGCCGTTAAGAGGGGGACTGAAGCTTTCTTT. As protein: CAVKRGTEAFF.